This is a list of T cell receptor beta chains from one sample in a study of cytomegalovirus exposure and HLA in healthy donors. TCRdb's copy holds only in-frame clones and misses some; the assay was immunoSEQ multiplex PCR. The table has around 90,000 clones, approximately 80% seen once. Specimen: PBMCs. The receptors were sampled from a woman aged 40-49 years in good health and CMV-seronegative. The CDR3 runs from the conserved cysteine through the conserved F or W. D genes are given only for firm matches. Clone size, where shown, is once, few, many, or a class for clones that have expanded.

D gene | J gene | V gene | clone size | CDR3 DNA | CDR3 protein
TRBD2 | TRBJ2-7 | TRBV19 | NA | TGTGCCAGTAGTAGACTAGCGTCCTCCTACGAGCAGTACTTC | CASSRLASSYEQYF
NA | TRBJ1-5 | TRBV19 | NA | TGTGCCAGTACCCGAAGCGGGGGGGATCAGCCCCAGCATTTT | CASTRSGGDQPQHF
NA | TRBJ1-2 | TRBV11-2 | NA | TGTGCCAGCAGCTTAGGAGCGGGGGTCTACACCTTC | CASSLGAGVYTF
NA | TRBJ1-6 | TRBV27 | NA | TGTGCCAGCAGTTTCGGGGAAAGGAAGAATTCACCCCTCCACTTT | CASSFGERKNSPLHF
TRBD2 | TRBJ2-1 | TRBV6-5 | NA | TGCGCCAGCAGGCCGGTTGCGGGAGGTTCCAATGAGCAGTTCTTC | CASRPVAGGSNEQFF
TRBD2 | TRBJ2-1 | TRBV11-2 | NA | TGTGCCAGCAGCTTAGGTCGAGCGGGAGGTGTTGAGCAGTTCTTC | CASSLGRAGGVEQFF
TRBD2 | TRBJ2-1 | TRBV27 | NA | TGTGCCAGCAGTATCTGGACTAGCGGAGTGACCTACAATGAGCAGTTCTTC | CASSIWTSGVTYNEQFF
TRBD1 | TRBJ2-7 | TRBV5-1 | few | TGCGCCAGCAGTTTGAGGTATAGGGACAGGACCTCCTACGAGCAGTACTTC | CASSLRYRDRTSYEQYF
NA | TRBJ2-1 | TRBV11-2 | NA | TGTGCCAGCAGCTTTGGCGGGGAAAGCTCCTACAATGAGCAGTTCTTC | CASSFGGESSYNEQFF
NA | TRBJ1-5 | TRBV6-1 | few | TGTGCCAGCAGGGGCCCAGGGGCCAATCAGCCCCAGCATTTT | CASRGPGANQPQHF
NA | TRBJ2-3 | TRBV4-2 | NA | TGTGCCAGCAGCCAAGGGGGGCGGGAGTTTCCAGATACGCAGTATTTT | CASSQGGREFPDTQYF
TRBD2 | TRBJ2-1 | TRBV4-1 | few | TGCGCCAGCAGCCAAGGACTAGCGGGTTGGGGGAATGAGCAGTTCTTC | CASSQGLAGWGNEQFF
NA | TRBJ1-2 | TRBV29-1 | once | TGCAGCGTTGTAGGGGGAAACTATGGCTACACCTTC | CSVVGGNYGYTF
NA | TRBJ1-2 | TRBV10-2 | NA | TGCGCCAGCAGTAAGAGCCTAGTGGTGTTTAACTATGGCTACACCTTC | CASSKSLVVFNYGYTF
NA | TRBJ1-2 | TRBV5-1 | NA | TGCGCCAGCAGCTTGGAAGCAGGGAATAGGCGTGGCTACACCTTC | CASSLEAGNRRGYTF
TRBD1 | TRBJ1-6 | TRBV4-1 | NA | TGCGCCAGCAGCCAAGAAGGGACAGGGAGCTCCTATAATTCACCCCTCCACTTT | CASSQEGTGSSYNSPLHF
NA | TRBJ1-1 | TRBV28 | NA | TGTGCCAGCGCAGAGGGAGGTTTGAACACTGAAGCTTTCTTT | CASAEGGLNTEAFF
TRBD1 | TRBJ2-4 | TRBV27 | once | TGTGCCAGCAGTTTTAGGGGGCAGAACATTCAGTACTTC | CASSFRGQNIQYF
TRBD1 | TRBJ2-7 | TRBV29-1 | NA | TGCAGCGTTCCTCGACAGGGGGCGGACGAGCAGTACTTC | CSVPRQGADEQYF
TRBD1 | TRBJ1-1 | TRBV5-1 | few | TGCGCCAGCAGCCCTCAGGGGGGACGGAACACTGAAGCTTTCTTT | CASSPQGGRNTEAFF
NA | TRBJ2-7 | TRBV5-1 | NA | TGCGCCAGCAGCACTGGACAGACCTACGAGCAGTACTTC | CASSTGQTYEQYF
TRBD1 | TRBJ1-2 | TRBV7-2 | NA | TGTGCCAGCAGCGGCAGAGGGACAGGGGGCGACTATGGCTACACCTTC | CASSGRGTGGDYGYTF
NA | TRBJ2-7 | TRBV18 | once | TGTGCCAGCTCACCATTTCCGGCAGGGGGGTTAATCTACGAGCAGTACTTC | CASSPFPAGGLIYEQYF
TRBD1 | TRBJ2-3 | TRBV5-1 | NA | TGCGCCAGCAGCAGACCGGGACAGGGGGCGGATACGCAGTATTTT | CASSRPGQGADTQYF